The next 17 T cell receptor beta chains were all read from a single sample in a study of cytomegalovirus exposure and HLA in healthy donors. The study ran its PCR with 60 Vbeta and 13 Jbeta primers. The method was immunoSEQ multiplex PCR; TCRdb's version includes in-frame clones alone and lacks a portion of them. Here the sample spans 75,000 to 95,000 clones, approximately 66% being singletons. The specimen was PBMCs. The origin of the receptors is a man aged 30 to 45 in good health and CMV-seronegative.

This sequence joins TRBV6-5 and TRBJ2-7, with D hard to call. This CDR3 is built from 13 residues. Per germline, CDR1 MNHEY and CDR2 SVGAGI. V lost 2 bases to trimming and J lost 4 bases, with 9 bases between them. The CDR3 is CASSYGTVYEQYF. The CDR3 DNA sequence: TGTGCCAGCAGTTACGGAACAGTTTACGAGCAGTACTTC.

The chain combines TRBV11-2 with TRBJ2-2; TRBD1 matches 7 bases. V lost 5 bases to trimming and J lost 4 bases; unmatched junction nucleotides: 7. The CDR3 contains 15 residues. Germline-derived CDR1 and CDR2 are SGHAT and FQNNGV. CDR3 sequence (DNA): TGTGCCAGCAGCACTCACAGGGGATCCACCGGGGAGCTGTTTTTT. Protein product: CASSTHRGSTGELFF.

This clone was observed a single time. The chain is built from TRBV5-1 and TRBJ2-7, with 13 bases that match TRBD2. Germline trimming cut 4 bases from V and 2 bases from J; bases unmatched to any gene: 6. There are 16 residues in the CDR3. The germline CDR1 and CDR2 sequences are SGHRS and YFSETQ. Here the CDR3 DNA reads TGCGCCAGCAGCGCCCGGACTAGCGGGAGCCCCTACGAGCAGTACTTC. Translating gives CASSARTSGSPYEQYF.

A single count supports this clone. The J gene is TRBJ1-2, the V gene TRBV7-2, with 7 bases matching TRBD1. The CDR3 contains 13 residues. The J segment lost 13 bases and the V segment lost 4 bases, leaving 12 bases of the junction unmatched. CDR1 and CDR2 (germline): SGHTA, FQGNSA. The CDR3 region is CASSSLLGQDLTF. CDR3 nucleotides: TGTGCCAGCAGCTCACTCCTAGGACAGGACCTCACCTTC.

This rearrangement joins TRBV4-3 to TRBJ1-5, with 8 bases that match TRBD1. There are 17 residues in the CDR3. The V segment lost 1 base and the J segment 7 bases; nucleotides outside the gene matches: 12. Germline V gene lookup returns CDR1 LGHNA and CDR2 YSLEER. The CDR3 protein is CASSQVRGQGGGQPQHF. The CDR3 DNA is TGCGCCAGCAGCCAAGTGAGAGGACAGGGAGGAGGCCAGCCCCAGCATTTT.

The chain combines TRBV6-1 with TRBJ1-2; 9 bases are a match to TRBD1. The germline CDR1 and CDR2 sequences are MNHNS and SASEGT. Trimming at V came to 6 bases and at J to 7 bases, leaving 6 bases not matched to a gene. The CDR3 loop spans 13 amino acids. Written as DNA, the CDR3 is TGTGCCAGCAGCTTACAGGGGGCTGGTGGCTACACCTTC. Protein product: CASSLQGAGGYTF.

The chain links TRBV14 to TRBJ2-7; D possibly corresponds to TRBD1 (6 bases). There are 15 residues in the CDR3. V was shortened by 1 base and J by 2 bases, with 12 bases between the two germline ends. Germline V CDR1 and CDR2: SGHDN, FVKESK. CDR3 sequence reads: CASSQGTVGPYEQYF. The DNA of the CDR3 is TGTGCCAGCAGCCAAGGGACAGTAGGCCCCTACGAGCAGTACTTC.

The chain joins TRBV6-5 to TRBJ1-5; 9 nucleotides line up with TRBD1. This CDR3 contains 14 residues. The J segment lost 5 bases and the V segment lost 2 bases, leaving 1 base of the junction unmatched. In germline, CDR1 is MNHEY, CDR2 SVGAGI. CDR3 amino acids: CASSYDRGYQPQHF. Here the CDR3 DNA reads TGTGCCAGCAGTTACGACAGGGGGTATCAGCCCCAGCATTTT.

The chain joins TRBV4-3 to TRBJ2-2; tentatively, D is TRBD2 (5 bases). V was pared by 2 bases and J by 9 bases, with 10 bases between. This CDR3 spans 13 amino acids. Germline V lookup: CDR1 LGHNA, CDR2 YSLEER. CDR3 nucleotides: TGCGCCAGCAGCCAATGGGAGACCCGGGAGCTGTTTTTT. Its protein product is CASSQWETRELFF.

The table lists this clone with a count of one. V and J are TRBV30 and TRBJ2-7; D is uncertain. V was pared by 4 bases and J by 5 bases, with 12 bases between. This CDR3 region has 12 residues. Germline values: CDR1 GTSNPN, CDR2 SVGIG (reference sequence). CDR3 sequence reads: CAWTRTSHEQYF. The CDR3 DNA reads TGTGCCTGGACTAGAACTTCACACGAGCAGTACTTC.

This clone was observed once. CDR3 bases: TGTGCCAGCAGCTTGCGTAGCGCCCTCTCCTACGAGCAGTACTTC. Translating it yields CASSLRSALSYEQYF. The chain links TRBV5-4 to TRBJ2-5, with a possible D match to TRBD2 (5 bases). With the DNA end fitting TRBJ2-7 better, the J assignment may be wrong. Looked up from germline, CDR1 is SGHNT and CDR2 is YYREEE (reference sequence). The CDR3 loop spans 15 amino acids.

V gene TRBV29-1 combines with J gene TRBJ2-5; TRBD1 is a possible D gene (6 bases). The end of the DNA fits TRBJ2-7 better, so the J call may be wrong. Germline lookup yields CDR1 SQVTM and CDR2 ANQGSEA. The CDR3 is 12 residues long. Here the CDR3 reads CSFEGVTAEQYF. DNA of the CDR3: TGCAGCTTCGAGGGGGTAACCGCCGAGCAGTACTTC.

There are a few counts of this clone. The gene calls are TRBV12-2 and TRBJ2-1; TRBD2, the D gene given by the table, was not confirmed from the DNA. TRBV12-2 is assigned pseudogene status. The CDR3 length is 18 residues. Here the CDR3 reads CASHAVYSRAWVSNEQFF. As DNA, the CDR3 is TGTGCAAGTCACGCCGTCTATTCGAGGGCCTGGGTTTCCAATGAGCAGTTCTTC.

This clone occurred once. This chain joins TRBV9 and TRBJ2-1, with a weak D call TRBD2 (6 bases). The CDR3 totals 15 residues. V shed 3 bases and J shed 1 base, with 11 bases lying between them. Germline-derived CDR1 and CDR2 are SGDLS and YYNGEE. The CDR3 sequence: CASSDTGTSYNEQFF. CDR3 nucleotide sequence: TGTGCCAGCAGCGACACCGGGACTTCCTACAATGAGCAGTTCTTC. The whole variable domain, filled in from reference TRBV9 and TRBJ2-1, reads DSGVTQTPKHLITATGQRVTLRCSPRSGDLSVYWYQQSLDQGLQFLIQYYNGEERAKGNILERFSAQQFPDLHSELNLSSLELGDSALYFCASSDTGTSYNEQFFGPGTRLTVL.

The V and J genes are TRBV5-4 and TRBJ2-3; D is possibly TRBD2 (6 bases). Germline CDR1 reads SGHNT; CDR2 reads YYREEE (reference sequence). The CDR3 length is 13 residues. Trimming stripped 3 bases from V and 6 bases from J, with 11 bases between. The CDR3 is CASSSGGQDTQYF. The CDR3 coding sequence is TGTGCCAGCAGCTCCGGGGGTCAGGATACGCAGTATTTT.

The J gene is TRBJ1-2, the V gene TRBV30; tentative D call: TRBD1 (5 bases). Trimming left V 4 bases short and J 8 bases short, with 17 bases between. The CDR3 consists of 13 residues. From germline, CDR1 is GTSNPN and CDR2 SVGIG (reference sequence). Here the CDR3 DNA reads TGTGCCTGGACTTCCGGGCAGGGCCGGGGCTACACCTTC. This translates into CAWTSGQGRGYTF.

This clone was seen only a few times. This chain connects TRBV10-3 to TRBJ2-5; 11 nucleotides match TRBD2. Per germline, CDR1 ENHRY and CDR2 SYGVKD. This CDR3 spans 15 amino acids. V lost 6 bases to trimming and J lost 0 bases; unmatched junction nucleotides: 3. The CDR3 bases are TGTGCCATCAGAAGTAGCGGGGGGGACCAAGAGACCCAGTACTTC. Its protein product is CAIRSSGGDQETQYF.